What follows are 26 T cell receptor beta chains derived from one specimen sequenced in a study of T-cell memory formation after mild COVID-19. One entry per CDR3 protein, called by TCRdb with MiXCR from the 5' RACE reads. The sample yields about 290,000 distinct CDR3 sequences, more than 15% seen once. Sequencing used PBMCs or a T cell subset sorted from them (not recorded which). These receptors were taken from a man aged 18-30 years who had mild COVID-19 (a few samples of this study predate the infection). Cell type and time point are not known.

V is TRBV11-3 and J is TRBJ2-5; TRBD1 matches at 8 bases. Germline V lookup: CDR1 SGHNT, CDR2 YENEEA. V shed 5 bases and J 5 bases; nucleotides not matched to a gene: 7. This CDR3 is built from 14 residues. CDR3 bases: TGTGCCAGCAGCCCCGACAGGGGAGCGGAGACCCAGTACTTC. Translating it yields CASSPDRGAETQYF. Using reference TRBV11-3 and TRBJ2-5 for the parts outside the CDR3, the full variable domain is EAGVVQSPRYKIIEKKQPVAFWCNPISGHNTLYWYLQNLGQGPELLIRYENEEAVDDSQLPKDRFSAERLKGVDSTLKIQPAELGDSAVYLCASSPDRGAETQYFGPGTRLLVL.

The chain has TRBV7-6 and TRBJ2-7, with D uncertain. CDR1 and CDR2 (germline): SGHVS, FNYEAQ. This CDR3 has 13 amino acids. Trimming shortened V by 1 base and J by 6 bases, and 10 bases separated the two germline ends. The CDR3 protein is CASSLVHLGEQYF. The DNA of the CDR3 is TGTGCCAGCAGCTTAGTCCACCTGGGCGAGCAGTACTTC.

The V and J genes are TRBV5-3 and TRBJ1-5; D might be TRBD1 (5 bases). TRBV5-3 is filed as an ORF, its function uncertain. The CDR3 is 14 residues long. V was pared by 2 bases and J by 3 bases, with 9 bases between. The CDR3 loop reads CARSLQVDNQPQHF. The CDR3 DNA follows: TGTGCCAGAAGCTTACAGGTGGACAATCAGCCCCAGCATTTT.

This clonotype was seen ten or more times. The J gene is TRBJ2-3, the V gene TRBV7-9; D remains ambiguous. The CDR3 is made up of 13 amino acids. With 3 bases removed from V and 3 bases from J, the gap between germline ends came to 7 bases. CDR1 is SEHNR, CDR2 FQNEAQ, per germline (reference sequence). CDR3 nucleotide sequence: TGTGCCAGCAGCTTTGGCGTGACAGATACGCAGTATTTT. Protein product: CASSFGVTDTQYF.

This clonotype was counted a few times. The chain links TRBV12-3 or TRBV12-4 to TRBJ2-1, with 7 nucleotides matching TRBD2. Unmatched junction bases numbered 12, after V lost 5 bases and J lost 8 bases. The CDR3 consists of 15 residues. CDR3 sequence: CASSRRGGGMDEQFF. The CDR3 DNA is TGTGCCAGCAGTCGTAGGGGCGGGGGTATGGATGAGCAGTTCTTC.

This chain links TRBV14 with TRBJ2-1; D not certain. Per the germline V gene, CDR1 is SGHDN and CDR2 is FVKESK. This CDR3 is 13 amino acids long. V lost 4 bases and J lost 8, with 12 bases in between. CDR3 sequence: CASSPDPVDEQFF. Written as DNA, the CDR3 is TGTGCCAGCAGCCCGGACCCCGTCGATGAGCAGTTCTTC.

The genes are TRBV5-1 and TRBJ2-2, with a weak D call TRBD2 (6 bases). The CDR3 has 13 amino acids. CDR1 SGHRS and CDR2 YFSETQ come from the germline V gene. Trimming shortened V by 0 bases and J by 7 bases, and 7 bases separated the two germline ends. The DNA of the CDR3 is TGCGCCAGCAGCTTGGAGACTAGCGGGGAGCTGTTTTTT. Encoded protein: CASSLETSGELFF. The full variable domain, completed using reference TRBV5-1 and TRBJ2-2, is KAGVTQTPRYLIKTRGQQVTLSCSPISGHRSVSWYQQTPGQGLQFLFEYFSETQRNKGNFPGRFSGRQFSNSRSEMNVSTLELGDSALYLCASSLETSGELFFGEGSRLTVL.

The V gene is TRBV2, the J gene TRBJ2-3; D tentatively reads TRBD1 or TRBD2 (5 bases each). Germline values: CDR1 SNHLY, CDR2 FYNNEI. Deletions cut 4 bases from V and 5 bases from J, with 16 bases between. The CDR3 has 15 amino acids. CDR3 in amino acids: CASSGSLGEKDTQYF. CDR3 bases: TGTGCCAGCAGTGGCTCCTTGGGGGAGAAAGATACGCAGTATTTT. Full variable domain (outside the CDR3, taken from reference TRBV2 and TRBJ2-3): EPEVTQTPSHQVTQMGQEVILRCVPISNHLYFYWYRQILGQKVEFLVSFYNNEISEKSEIFDDQFSVERPDGSNFTLKIRSTKLEDSAMYFCASSGSLGEKDTQYFGPGTRLTVL.

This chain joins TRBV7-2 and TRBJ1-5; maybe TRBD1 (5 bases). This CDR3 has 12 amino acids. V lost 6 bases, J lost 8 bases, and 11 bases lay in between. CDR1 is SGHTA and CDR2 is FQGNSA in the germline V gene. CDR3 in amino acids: CASRAGTEPQHF. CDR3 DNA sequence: TGTGCCAGCAGGGCAGGGACGGAGCCCCAGCATTTT.

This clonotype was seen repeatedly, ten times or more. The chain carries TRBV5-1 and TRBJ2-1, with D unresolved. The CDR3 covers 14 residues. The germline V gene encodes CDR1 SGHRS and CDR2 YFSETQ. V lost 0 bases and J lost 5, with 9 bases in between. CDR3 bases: TGCGCCAGCAGCTTGGTAGGGTTCAACAATGAGCAGTTCTTC. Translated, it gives CASSLVGFNNEQFF.

CDR3 loop: CASTQRQGANTEAFF. CDR3 in DNA: TGTGCCAGCACCCAAAGACAGGGGGCGAACACTGAAGCTTTCTTT. This chain connects TRBV7-9 to TRBJ1-1, with TRBD1 matching 10 bases. Germline V gene data show CDR1 as SEHNR and CDR2 as FQNEAQ (reference sequence). The CDR3 extends over 15 amino acids. Trimming cost V 7 bases and J 1 base; bases outside gene matches: 6.

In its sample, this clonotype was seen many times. CDR3 nucleotides: TGTGCCAGCAGTTACTCGGGCAGAATCGGCTACACCTTC. Translation: CASSYSGRIGYTF. The J gene is TRBJ1-2, the V gene TRBV6-5, with unresolved D. Germline V lookup: CDR1 MNHEY, CDR2 SVGAGI. V was trimmed by 0 bases and J by 8 bases, leaving 10 bases between them. This CDR3 comprises 13 residues.

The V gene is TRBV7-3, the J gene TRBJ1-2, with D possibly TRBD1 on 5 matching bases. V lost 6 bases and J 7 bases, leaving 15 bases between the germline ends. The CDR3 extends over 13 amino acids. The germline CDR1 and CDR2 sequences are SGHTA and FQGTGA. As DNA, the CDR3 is TGTGCCAGCAGTCTCCTTGGGGCGGGTGGCTACACCTTC. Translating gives CASSLLGAGGYTF.

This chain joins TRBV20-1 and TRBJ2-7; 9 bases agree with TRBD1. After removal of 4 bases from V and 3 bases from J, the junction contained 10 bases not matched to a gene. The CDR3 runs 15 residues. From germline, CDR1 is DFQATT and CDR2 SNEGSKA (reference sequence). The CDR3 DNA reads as TGCAGTGCTAAACCAGTGGACAGGGGTGGCTACGAGCAGTACTTC. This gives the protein CSAKPVDRGGYEQYF.

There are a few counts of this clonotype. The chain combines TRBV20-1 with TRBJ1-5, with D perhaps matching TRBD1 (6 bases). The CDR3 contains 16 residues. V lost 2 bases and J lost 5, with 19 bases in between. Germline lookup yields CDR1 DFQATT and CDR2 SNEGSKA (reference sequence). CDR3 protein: CSARSRGRDWDQPQHF. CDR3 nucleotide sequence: TGCAGTGCTAGATCCAGGGGCAGGGACTGGGATCAGCCCCAGCATTTT.

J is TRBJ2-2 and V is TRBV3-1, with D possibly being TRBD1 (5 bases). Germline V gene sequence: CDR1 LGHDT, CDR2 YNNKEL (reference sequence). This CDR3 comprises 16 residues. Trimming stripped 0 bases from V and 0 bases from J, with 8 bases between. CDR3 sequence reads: CASSQDPGSNTGELFF. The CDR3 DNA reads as TGTGCCAGCAGCCAAGATCCAGGGTCGAACACCGGGGAGCTGTTTTTT.

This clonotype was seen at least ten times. The CDR3 DNA sequence: TGCGCCAGCAGCCAACCGACAGGGGAGGATGAAGCTTTCTTT. This encodes CASSQPTGEDEAFF. The rearrangement links TRBV4-1 to TRBJ1-1; 8 positions agree with TRBD1. This CDR3 has 14 residues. Germline V CDR1 and CDR2: MGHRA, YSYEKL. V was clipped by 2 bases and J by 7 bases; unmatched bases: 6.

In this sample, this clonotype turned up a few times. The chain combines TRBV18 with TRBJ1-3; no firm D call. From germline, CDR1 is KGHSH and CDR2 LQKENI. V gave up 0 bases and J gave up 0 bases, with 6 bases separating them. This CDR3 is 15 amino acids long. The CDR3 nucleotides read TGTGCCAGCTCACCACCGGCCAACTCTGGAAACACCATATATTTT. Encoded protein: CASSPPANSGNTIYF.

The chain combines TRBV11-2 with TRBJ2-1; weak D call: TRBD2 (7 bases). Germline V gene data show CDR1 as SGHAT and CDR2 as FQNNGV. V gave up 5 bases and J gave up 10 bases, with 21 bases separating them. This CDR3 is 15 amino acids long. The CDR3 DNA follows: TGTGCCAGCAGCCCGCCAGGGGCGGGGGAAAACGAGCAGTTCTTC. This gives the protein CASSPPGAGENEQFF. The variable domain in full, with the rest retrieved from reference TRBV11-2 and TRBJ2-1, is EAGVAQSPRYKIIEKRQSVAFWCNPISGHATLYWYQQILGQGPKLLIQFQNNGVVDDSQLPKDRFSAERLKGVDSTLKIQPAKLEDSAVYLCASSPPGAGENEQFFGPGTRLTVL.

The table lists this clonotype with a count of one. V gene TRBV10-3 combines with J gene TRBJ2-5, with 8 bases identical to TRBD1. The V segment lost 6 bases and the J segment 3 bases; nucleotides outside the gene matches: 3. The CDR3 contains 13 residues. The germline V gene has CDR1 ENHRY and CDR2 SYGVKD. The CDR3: CAISSGGKETQYF. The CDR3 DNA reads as TGTGCCATCAGCTCAGGGGGCAAAGAGACCCAGTACTTC.

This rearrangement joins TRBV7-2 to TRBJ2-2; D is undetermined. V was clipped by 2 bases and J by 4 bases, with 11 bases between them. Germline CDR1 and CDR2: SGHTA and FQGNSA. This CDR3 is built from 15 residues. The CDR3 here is CASSLSTGSTGELFF. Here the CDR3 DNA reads TGTGCCAGCAGCTTAAGTACCGGAAGCACCGGGGAGCTGTTTTTT.

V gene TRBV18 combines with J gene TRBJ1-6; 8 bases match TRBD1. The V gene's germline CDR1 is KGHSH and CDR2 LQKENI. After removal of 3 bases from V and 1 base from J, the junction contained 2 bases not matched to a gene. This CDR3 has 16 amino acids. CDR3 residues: CASSPTGESYNSPLHF. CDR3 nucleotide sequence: TGTGCCAGCTCACCGACAGGGGAATCCTATAATTCACCCCTCCACTTT.

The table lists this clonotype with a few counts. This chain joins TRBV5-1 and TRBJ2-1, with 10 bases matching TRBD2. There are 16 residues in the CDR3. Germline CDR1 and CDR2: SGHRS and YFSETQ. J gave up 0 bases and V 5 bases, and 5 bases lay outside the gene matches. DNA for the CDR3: TGCGCCAGCAGAAATAGCGGGGGGAGCTCCTACAATGAGCAGTTCTTC. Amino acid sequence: CASRNSGGSSYNEQFF.

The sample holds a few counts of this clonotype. The CDR3 protein is CASSEQVGALFQAFF. The CDR3 bases are TGTGCCAGCAGTGAACAGGTCGGGGCCCTATTCCAAGCTTTCTTT. The V call is TRBV2, the J call TRBJ1-1; D perhaps matches TRBD1 (5 bases). V was cut by 2 bases and J by 9 bases, with 19 bases left in between. This CDR3 contains 15 residues. Per the germline V gene, CDR1 is SNHLY and CDR2 is FYNNEI.

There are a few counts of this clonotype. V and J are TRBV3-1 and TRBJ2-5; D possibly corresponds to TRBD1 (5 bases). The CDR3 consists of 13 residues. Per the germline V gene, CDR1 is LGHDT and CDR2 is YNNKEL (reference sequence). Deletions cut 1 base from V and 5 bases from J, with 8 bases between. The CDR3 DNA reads TGTGCCAGCAGCCAAGGCAGGGCCGAGACCCAGTACTTC. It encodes CASSQGRAETQYF.

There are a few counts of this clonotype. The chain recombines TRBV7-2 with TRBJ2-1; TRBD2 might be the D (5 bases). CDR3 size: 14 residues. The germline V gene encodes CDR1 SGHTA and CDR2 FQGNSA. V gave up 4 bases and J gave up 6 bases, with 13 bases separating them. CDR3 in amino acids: CASSSGLLGNEQFF. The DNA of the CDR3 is TGTGCCAGCAGCTCCGGACTGTTAGGCAATGAGCAGTTCTTC.